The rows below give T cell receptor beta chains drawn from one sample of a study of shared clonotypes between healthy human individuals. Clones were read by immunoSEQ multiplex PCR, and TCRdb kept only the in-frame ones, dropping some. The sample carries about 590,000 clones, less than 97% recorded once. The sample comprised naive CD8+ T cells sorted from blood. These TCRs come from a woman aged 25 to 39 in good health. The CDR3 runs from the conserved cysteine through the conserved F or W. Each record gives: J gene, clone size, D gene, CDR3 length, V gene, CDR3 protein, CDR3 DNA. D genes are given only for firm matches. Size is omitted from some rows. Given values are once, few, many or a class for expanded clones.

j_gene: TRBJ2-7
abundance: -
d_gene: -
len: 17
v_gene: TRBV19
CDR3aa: CASSQGYGAQESYEQYF
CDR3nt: TGTGCCAGTAGCCAGGGCTACGGGGCCCAAGAGTCCTACGAGCAGTACTTC

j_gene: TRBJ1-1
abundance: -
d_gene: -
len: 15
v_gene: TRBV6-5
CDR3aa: CASSYSTLSNTEAFF
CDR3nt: TGTGCCAGCAGTTACTCCACGCTATCTAACACTGAAGCTTTCTTT

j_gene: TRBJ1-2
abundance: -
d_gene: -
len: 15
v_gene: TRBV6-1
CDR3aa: CASRVRVLFNYGYTF
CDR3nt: TGTGCCAGCAGGGTAAGGGTATTATTTAATTATGGCTACACCTTC

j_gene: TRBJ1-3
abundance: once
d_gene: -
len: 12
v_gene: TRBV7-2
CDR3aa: CASRGLGNTIYF
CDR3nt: TGTGCCAGCCGGGGGCTGGGAAACACCATATATTTT

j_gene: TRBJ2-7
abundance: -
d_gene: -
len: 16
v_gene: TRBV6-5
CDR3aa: CASSYSSGHRSYEQYF
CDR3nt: TGTGCCAGCAGTTACTCGTCCGGGCACCGCTCCTACGAGCAGTACTTC

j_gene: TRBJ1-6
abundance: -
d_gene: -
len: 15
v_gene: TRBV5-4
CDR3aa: CASSLGVRANSPLHF
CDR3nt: TGTGCCAGCAGCTTGGGGGTGAGGGCCAATTCACCCCTCCACTTT

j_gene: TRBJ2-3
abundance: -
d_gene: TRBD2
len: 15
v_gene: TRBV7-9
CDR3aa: CASRVAGMPSDTQYF
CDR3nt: TGTGCCAGCAGGGTAGCGGGGATGCCCTCCGATACGCAGTATTTT

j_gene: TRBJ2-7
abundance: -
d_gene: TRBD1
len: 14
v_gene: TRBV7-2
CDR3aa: CASSLGQGKYEQYF
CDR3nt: TGTGCCAGCAGCTTGGGACAGGGTAAGTACGAGCAGTACTTC

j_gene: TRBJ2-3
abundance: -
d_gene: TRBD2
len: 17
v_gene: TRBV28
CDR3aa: CASSQGQIAGSDHTQYF
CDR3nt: TGTGCCAGCAGTCAGGGCCAGATAGCGGGATCTGATCATACGCAGTATTTT

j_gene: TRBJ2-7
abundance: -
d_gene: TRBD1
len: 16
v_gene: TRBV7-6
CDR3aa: CASSLEVVQGANITNF
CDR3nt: TGTGCCAGCAGCTTAGAGGTCGTGCAGGGGGCGAATATTACGAACTTC